This T cell receptor (beta chain) derives from a study of blood T cell repertoires in COVID-19. Sequencing was performed with immunoSEQ multiplex PCR; in TCRdb, only in-frame clones are kept and a portion is missing. The sample yields under 250,000 clones, about 88% seen once. The length of the CDR3 is 16 residues. Trimming took off 7 bases at V and 1 base at J, with 18 bases between the two ends. CDR1 and CDR2 (germline): SNHLY, FYNNEI. The chain carries TRBV2 and TRBJ2-3; D is uncertain. The sequenced sample was peripheral blood. The receptor comes from a woman in her thirties or forties with acute or convalescent COVID-19. The CDR3 loop is CASMGGLWSRTDTQYF. In DNA form, the CDR3 reads TGTGCCAGCATGGGTGGGCTCTGGTCTCGCACAGATACGCAGTATTTT.